Given below is one T cell receptor (beta chain) in context. The antigen remains undetermined. Germline-derived CDR1 and CDR2 are SGHTA and FQGNSA. This CDR3 is 14 amino acids long. The trim removed 6 bases at V and 4 bases at J, leaving 7 bases unmatched. Assay used: immunoSEQ multiplex PCR; TCRdb lists only in-frame clones, some missing. The sample includes 90,000 to 150,000 clones, roughly 57% seen only once; the top ten take around 37%. This specimen belongs to a study of cytotoxic CD8 clonotypes in ibrutinib-treated CLL. At the level of the study: Investigators reported approximately 25 partial and 2 complete responses; after median around 68 months, roughly 15 patients remained remitted and 12 progressed. Overall study results and limits: Baseline values of clonality outstripped age-matched healthy donors and followed circulating CD8+ T-cell counts.

This receptor was taken from a human donor with chronic lymphocytic leukemia. Sample: PBMCs, taken after 24 months of ibrutinib treatment. The V and J genes are TRBV7-2 and TRBJ2-7; TRBD1 matches 9 bases. DNA of the CDR3: TGTGCCAGCAGGGTCCCCGGGACAGGGTACGAGCAGTACTTC. Encoded protein: CASRVPGTGYEQYF.